A selection of T cell receptor beta chains follows, all from one sample in a study of cytomegalovirus exposure and HLA in healthy donors. The assay was immunoSEQ multiplex PCR, and TCRdb's table has in-frame clones only and misses some. The data contain over 100,000 clones, 85% to 90% of them seen just once; the ten biggest clones take up roughly 5%. Sequencing was performed on PBMCs. The receptors were sampled from a woman aged 30 to 39 in good health and CMV-seronegative. Each CDR3 is given with its conserved first and last residue. A D gene is named only where the DNA matches it firmly. Clone size is given for some rows only: seen once, a few or many times, or a class if the clone is expanded.

.	TRBJ2-2	TRBV4-1	.	TGCGCCAGCAGCCAAGCCCTGGGGGGTAACACCGGGGAGCTGTTTTTT	CASSQALGGNTGELFF
.	TRBJ2-1	TRBV4-1	TRBD2	TGCGCCAGCAGCCAGGTGACTAGCATAAATGAGCAGTTCTTC	CASSQVTSINEQFF
.	TRBJ2-4	TRBV10-3	TRBD2	TGTGCCATCAGGGAGGGCGGGGGATTAGGAAACATTCAGTACTTC	CAIREGGGLGNIQYF
.	TRBJ2-2	TRBV9	.	TGTGCCAGCAGCGTGCGGTTTAAGGGGCGCGTGGCCGGGGAGCTGTTTTTT	CASSVRFKGRVAGELFF
.	TRBJ2-5	TRBV10-3	.	TGTGCCATCAGTGAGTCAAGGAGGGAGACCCAGTACTTC	CAISESRRETQYF
.	TRBJ1-1	TRBV28	TRBD1	TGTGCCAGCAAGGGGAGACAGGGTCACACTGAAGCTTTCTTT	CASKGRQGHTEAFF
few	TRBJ1-5	TRBV4-2	TRBD1	TGTGCCAGCAGCCCTTTCGGGACAGGCGATAATCAGCCCCAGCATTTT	CASSPFGTGDNQPQHF
.	TRBJ2-1	TRBV11-2	TRBD2	TGTGCCAGCAGCTTATCGGGGCGGGGGACCTACAATGAGCAGTTCTTC	CASSLSGRGTYNEQFF
.	TRBJ2-7	TRBV27	TRBD2	TGTGCCAGCAGTTTACGCGGGAGAGACTACGAGCAGTACTTC	CASSLRGRDYEQYF
.	TRBJ2-1	TRBV7-3	TRBD1	TGTGCCAGCAGCACTGGGACAGGGTGGGGCAGTGAGCAGTTCTTC	CASSTGTGWGSEQFF
.	TRBJ2-7	TRBV30	TRBD2	TGTGCCAGCCCCGGGACTAGCGGCACCTACGAGCAGTACTTC	CASPGTSGTYEQYF
.	TRBJ2-7	TRBV9	.	TGTGCCAGCAGCGTAGCGTTCGGTGGTGAGCAGTACTTC	CASSVAFGGEQYF
.	TRBJ1-1	TRBV21-1	.	TGTGCCAGCAGAAGACCTACCCAGGACAGGGGTATGGACACTGAAGCTTTCTTT	CASRRPTQDRGMDTEAFF
.	TRBJ2-1	TRBV11-2	.	TGTGCCAGCAGCTTAACCAGGGGGGTGCACAATGAGCAGTTCTTC	CASSLTRGVHNEQFF
.	TRBJ1-2	TRBV28	.	TGTGCCAGCAGTTCGCCGGGACACTTCCTCACCTATGGCTACACCTTC	CASSSPGHFLTYGYTF
.	TRBJ2-7	TRBV7-6	.	TGTGCCAGCAGTCCCGGGTGGGGGCCCTACGAGCAGTACTTC	CASSPGWGPYEQYF
.	TRBJ2-7	TRBV7-2	.	TGTGCCAGCAGCTTCCAGGGCCACGAGCAGTACTTC	CASSFQGHEQYF
once	TRBJ2-1	TRBV15	.	TGTGCCACCAGCAGCCAACTTGAAAACAATGAGCAGTTCTTC	CATSSQLENNEQFF
.	TRBJ1-2	TRBV28	TRBD1	TGTGCCAGCAGACCGCCTACAGGGGCCATTCTTGGCTACACCTTC	CASRPPTGAILGYTF
.	TRBJ2-1	TRBV5-6	.	TGTGCCAGCGGGTCCCAGGGGATCTCCTACAATGAGCAGTTCTTC	CASGSQGISYNEQFF
.	TRBJ2-7	TRBV11-2	TRBD2	TGTGCCAGCAGCTTAGGGGGGGGAGCGAACCCGTACGAGCAGTACTTC	CASSLGGGANPYEQYF
.	TRBJ2-1	TRBV28	TRBD2	TGTGCCAGCAGTCGACGTCGGACTAGCCCGTTGATAGGATACAATGAGCAGTTCTTC	CASSRRRTSPLIGYNEQFF
.	TRBJ2-7	TRBV6-5	.	TGTGCCAGCACCCCCTCGGGTGTGTACGAGCAGTACTTC	CASTPSGVYEQYF
.	TRBJ1-1	TRBV7-8	.	TGTGCCAGCAGCTTCGGGTACCTAGTGAACACTGAAGCTTTCTTT	CASSFGYLVNTEAFF